This T cell receptor (beta chain) was sequenced for a study of human T cells and chemical hapten exposure. This clonotype was found a few times. Sample time point: patch test 2, 6 weeks after DPC sensitization. Treatment described: therapeutic diphenylcyclopropenone sensitization with weekly scalp DPC. In the library, unique molecular identifiers were attached to individual cDNA molecules. TCRdb redid the calling of the RACE reads with MiXCR, one entry per CDR3 protein. The data show some 54,000 distinct CDR3 sequences, 9.5% to 10% seen once. Germline V gene lookup returns CDR1 SQVTM and CDR2 ANQGSEA. This CDR3 comprises 11 residues. Trimming took 4 bases from V and 6 from J, leaving 7 bases between them.

The chain is built from TRBV29-1 and TRBJ2-1; D unresolved. The specimen comprised whole blood, sampled in connection with sensitization to the hapten diphenylcyclopropenone (DPC). The origin of this receptor is a woman aged 45-65 years with alopecia areata. Some clones in this sample may be carry-over from other donors' samples. The CDR3 reads CSVGKGNEQFF. Written as DNA, the CDR3 is TGCAGCGTTGGAAAGGGCAATGAGCAGTTCTTC.